Below, 5 T cell receptor beta chains from the same sample are listed, as sequenced in a study of blood T cell repertoires in COVID-19. The protocol was immunoSEQ multiplex PCR, while the TCRdb copy is restricted to in-frame clones and leaves out a portion. The table has fewer than 100,000 clones, 80% to 90% seen once. The sequenced material came from peripheral blood. These receptors originate from a man in his 60s with acute or convalescent COVID-19.

The chain uses TRBV7-2 and TRBJ2-5, with 11 bases matching TRBD2. The CDR3 is 14 amino acids. With 8 bases clipped from V and 5 bases from J, the junction kept 7 bases outside the gene matches. Germline V gene lookup returns CDR1 SGHTA and CDR2 FQGNSA. The CDR3 spells CASWTSGFGETQYF. The CDR3 DNA sequence: TGTGCCAGCTGGACTAGCGGGTTCGGTGAGACCCAGTACTTC.

The CDR3 here is CASRGQGAGELFF. The CDR3 DNA follows: TGTGCCAGCAGAGGACAGGGGGCCGGGGAGCTGTTTTTT. The chain joins TRBV6-5 to TRBJ2-2; the match to TRBD1 covers 10 bases. From germline, CDR1 is MNHEY and CDR2 SVGAGI. This CDR3 region has 13 residues. V gave up 6 bases and J gave up 6 bases; unmatched junction bases: 1.

The chain links TRBV5-6 to TRBJ2-6, with a possible D match to TRBD2 (5 bases). This CDR3 spans 16 amino acids. Per germline, CDR1 SGHDT and CDR2 YYEEEE. Trimming removed 2 bases from V and 0 bases from J, with 9 bases in between. This chain's CDR3 is CASSFGLSSGANVLTF. CDR3 in DNA: TGTGCCAGCAGCTTCGGACTTAGCTCTGGGGCCAACGTCCTGACTTTC.

The chain is built from TRBV11-2 and TRBJ2-1, with 7 bases identical to TRBD1. Germline V lookup: CDR1 SGHAT, CDR2 FQNNGV. The V segment lost 4 bases and the J segment 6 bases; nucleotides outside the gene matches: 9. The CDR3 has 15 amino acids. The CDR3 protein is CASSSGPGQFNEQFF. CDR3 sequence (DNA): TGTGCCAGCAGCTCAGGACCGGGACAGTTCAATGAGCAGTTCTTC.

The chain is built from TRBV4-1 and TRBJ1-5, with D tentatively TRBD1 (6 bases). Germline lookup yields CDR1 MGHRA and CDR2 YSYEKL. This CDR3 contains 19 residues. Trimming removed 0 bases at V and 5 bases at J, with 23 bases between. This chain's CDR3 is CASSQDGIRDTIIHQPQHF. CDR3 nucleotides: TGCGCCAGCAGCCAAGACGGCATCCGGGACACCATAATCCATCAGCCCCAGCATTTT.